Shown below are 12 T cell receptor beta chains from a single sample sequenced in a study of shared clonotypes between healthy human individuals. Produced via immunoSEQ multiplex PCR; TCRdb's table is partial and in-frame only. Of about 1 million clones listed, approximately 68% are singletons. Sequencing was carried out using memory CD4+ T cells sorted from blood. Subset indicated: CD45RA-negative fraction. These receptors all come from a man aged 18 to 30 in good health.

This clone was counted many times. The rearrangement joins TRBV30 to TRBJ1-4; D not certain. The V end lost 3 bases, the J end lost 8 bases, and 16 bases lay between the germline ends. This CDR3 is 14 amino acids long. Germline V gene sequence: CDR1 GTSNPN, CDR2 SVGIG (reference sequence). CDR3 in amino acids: CAWRSGVIEEKLFF. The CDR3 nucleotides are TGTGCCTGGAGGTCCGGTGTGATAGAAGAAAAACTGTTTTTT.

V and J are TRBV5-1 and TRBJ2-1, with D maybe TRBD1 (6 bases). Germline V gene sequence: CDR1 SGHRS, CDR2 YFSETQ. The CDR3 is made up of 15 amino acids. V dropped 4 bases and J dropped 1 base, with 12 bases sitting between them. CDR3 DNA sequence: TGCGCCAGCAGCCTTTCAGGGGAGTCCTACAATGAGCAGTTCTTC. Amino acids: CASSLSGESYNEQFF.

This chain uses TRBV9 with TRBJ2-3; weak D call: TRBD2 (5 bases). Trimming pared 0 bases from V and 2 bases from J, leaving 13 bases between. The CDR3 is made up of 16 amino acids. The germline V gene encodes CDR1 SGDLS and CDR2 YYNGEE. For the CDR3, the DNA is TGTGCCAGCAGCGTAGGGCAGCGGCTCTACACAGATACGCAGTATTTT. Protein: CASSVGQRLYTDTQYF.

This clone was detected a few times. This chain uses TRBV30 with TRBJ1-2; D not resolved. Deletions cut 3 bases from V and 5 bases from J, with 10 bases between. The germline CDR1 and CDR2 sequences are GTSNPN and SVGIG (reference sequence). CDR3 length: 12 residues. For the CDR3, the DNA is TGTGCCTGGAGATTGAACGGTTATGGCTACACCTTC. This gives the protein CAWRLNGYGYTF.

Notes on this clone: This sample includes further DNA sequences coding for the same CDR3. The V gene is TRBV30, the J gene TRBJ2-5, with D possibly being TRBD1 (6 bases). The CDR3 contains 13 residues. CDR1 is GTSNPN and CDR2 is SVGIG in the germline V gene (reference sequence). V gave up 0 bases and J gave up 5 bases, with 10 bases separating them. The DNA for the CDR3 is TGTGCCTGGAGTGTACAGGGTTTGGAGACCCAGTACTTC. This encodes CAWSVQGLETQYF.

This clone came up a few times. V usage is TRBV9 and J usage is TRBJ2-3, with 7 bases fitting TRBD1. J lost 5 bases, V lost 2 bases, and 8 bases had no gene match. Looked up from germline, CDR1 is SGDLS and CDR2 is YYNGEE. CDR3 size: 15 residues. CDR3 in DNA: TGTGCCAGCAGCGTTGTGGGCAGGGGGAGAGATACGCAGTATTTT. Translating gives CASSVVGRGRDTQYF.

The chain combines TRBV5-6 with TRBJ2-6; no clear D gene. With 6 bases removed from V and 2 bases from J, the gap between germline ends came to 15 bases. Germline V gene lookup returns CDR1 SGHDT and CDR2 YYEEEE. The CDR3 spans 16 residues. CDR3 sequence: CASTLEKHPGANVLTF. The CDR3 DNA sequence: TGTGCCAGCACCCTAGAGAAGCATCCTGGGGCCAACGTCCTGACTTTC. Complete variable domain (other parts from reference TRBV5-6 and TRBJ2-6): DAGVTQSPTHLIKTRGQQVTLRCSPKSGHDTVSWYQQALGQGPQFIFQYYEEEERQRGNFPDRFSGHQFPNYSSELNVNALLLGDSALYLCASTLEKHPGANVLTFGAGSRLTVL.

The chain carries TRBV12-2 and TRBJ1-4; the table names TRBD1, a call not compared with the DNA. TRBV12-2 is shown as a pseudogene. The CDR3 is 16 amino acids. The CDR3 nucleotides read TGTGCAAGTCGCTTATCAGTTCGGCAGGGTAGTGAAAAACTGTTTTTT. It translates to CASRLSVRQGSEKLFF.

The DNA of the CDR3 is TGTGCCTGGACAGGCGGCCGCGGCTACACCTTC. Translation: CAWTGGRGYTF. The J gene is TRBJ1-2, the V gene TRBV30; D is unresolved. This CDR3 has 11 residues. The germline CDR1 and CDR2 sequences are GTSNPN and SVGIG (reference sequence). Between the trimmed V and J ends, which lost 4 bases and 8 bases, there was a span of 11 bases.

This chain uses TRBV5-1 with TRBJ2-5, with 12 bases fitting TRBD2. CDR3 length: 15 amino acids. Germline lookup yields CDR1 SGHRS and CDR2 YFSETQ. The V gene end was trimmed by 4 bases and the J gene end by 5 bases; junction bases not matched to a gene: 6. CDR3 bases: TGCGCCAGCAGCGTGACTAGCGGGAGTATGGAGACCCAGTACTTC. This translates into CASSVTSGSMETQYF.

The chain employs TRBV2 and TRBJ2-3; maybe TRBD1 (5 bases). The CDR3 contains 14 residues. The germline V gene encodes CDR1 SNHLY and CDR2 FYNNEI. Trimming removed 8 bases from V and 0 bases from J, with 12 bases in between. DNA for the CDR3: TGTGCCAGCGCGACGGACATTAGCACAGATACGCAGTATTTT. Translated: CASATDISTDTQYF.

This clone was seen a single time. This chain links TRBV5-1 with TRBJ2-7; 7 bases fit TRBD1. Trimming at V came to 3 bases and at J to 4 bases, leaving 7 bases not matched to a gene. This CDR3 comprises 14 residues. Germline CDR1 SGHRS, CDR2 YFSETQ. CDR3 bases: TGCGCCAGCAGCTCGGGACAGACGGGATACGAGCAGTACTTC. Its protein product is CASSSGQTGYEQYF.